Following are 27 T cell receptor beta chains from one sample sequenced in a study of blood T cell repertoires in COVID-19 (TCRdb year 2020). Libraries were made using the immunoSEQ multiplex PCR assay. Entries here come from immuneACCESS through TCRdb and include only in-frame sequences with V and J called. Some clones fail to appear in such tables; in the studies checked, an unresolved V gene covers under half of the shortfall, and the cause of the remainder is unknown. The sample table shows 320,000 or so clones, and 88% are seen once. The ten largest clonotypes hold less than 6.5% of the sample. Sequenced material: PBMCs or T cells enriched from blood (not recorded which). These receptors were taken from a man aged 25-45 years who had recovered from COVID-19.

This clone was detected only a few times. The V call is TRBV1, the J call TRBJ1-1; the table names TRBD1, a call not compared with the DNA. TRBV1 is a pseudogene locus. The CDR3 runs 18 residues. CDR3 residues: CTSRPPGQGTWKDTEAFF. The CDR3 DNA sequence: TGCACCAGCAGGCCACCCGGACAGGGGACTTGGAAGGACACTGAAGCTTTCTTT.

In its sample, this clone was seen once. The chain combines TRBV10-3 with TRBJ2-7, with D possibly matching TRBD1 (5 bases). Germline lookup yields CDR1 ENHRY and CDR2 SYGVKD. The V end was cut by 2 bases, the J end by 5 bases, with 7 bases between. This CDR3 is built from 12 residues. DNA of the CDR3: TGTGCCATCAGTGAGCAGGGAAACGAGCAGTACTTC. Amino acids: CAISEQGNEQYF.

This sequence joins TRBV2 and TRBJ2-3; 10 bases line up with TRBD1. CDR1 SNHLY and CDR2 FYNNEI come from the germline V gene. The ends lost 7 bases at V and 3 bases at J; junction bases unmatched: 7. The length of the CDR3 is 15 residues. The CDR3 DNA reads as TGTGCCAGCACCGAACGACAGGGGGCGACAGATACGCAGTATTTT. Protein product: CASTERQGATDTQYF.

This clone came up a few times. The chain uses TRBV9 and TRBJ2-2; D is perhaps TRBD1 (5 bases). Per germline, CDR1 SGDLS and CDR2 YYNGEE. CDR3 size: 16 residues. V gave up 3 bases and J gave up 2 bases, with 14 bases separating them. The CDR3 loop is CASSGSWGSNTGELFF. CDR3 nucleotide sequence: TGTGCCAGCAGCGGATCGTGGGGCTCTAACACCGGGGAGCTGTTTTTT.

The chain employs TRBV4-2 and TRBJ1-3; no clear D. Germline values: CDR1 LGHNA, CDR2 YNFKEQ. CDR3 size: 18 residues. Trimming shortened V by 0 bases and J by 4 bases, and 19 bases separated the two germline ends. CDR3 bases: TGTGCCAGCAGCCAAGATGGAGTAGGTGGTTACTCAGGAAACACCATATATTTT. Amino acids: CASSQDGVGGYSGNTIYF.

This clone has more than one count but fewer than ten. This chain uses TRBV29-1 with TRBJ2-7; 9 positions match TRBD1. Germline V gives CDR1 SQVTM, CDR2 ANQGSEA. The CDR3 has 15 residues. V lost 1 base, J lost 1 base, and 5 bases stayed unmatched. The chain's CDR3 is CSVEAYDRGSYEQYF. In nucleotides, the CDR3 is TGCAGCGTTGAAGCCTACGACAGGGGGTCCTACGAGCAGTACTTC.

The chain uses TRBV5-6 and TRBJ1-2, with D perhaps matching TRBD1 (5 bases). Trimming removed 7 bases from V and 8 bases from J, with 15 bases in between. Germline CDR1 reads SGHDT; CDR2 reads YYEEEE. This CDR3 has 12 residues. The CDR3 sequence is CASYFGGSGYTF. For the CDR3, the DNA is TGTGCCAGCTACTTTGGGGGGTCAGGCTACACCTTC. The variable domain in full, completed from reference TRBV5-6 and TRBJ1-2, reads DAGVTQSPTHLIKTRGQQVTLRCSPKSGHDTVSWYQQALGQGPQFIFQYYEEEERQRGNFPDRFSGHQFPNYSSELNVNALLLGDSALYLCASYFGGSGYTFGSGTRLTVV.

This clone was recorded only once. The rearrangement joins TRBV27 to TRBJ2-1; TRBD2 aligns across 10 bases. The length of the CDR3 is 18 residues. In germline, CDR1 is MNHEY, CDR2 SMNVEV (reference sequence). Trimming took 4 bases from V and 0 from J; bases not matched to a gene: 9. Here the CDR3 reads CASSSVSSSGSSYNEQFF. The CDR3 coding sequence is TGTGCCAGCAGTTCCGTCTCGTCTAGCGGGAGCTCCTACAATGAGCAGTTCTTC.

This clone was observed a handful of times. The chain employs TRBV5-1 and TRBJ2-7; 7 bases agree with TRBD1. Germline assignment: CDR1 SGHRS and CDR2 YFSETQ. The J segment lost 3 bases and the V segment lost 0 bases, leaving 6 bases of the junction unmatched. The CDR3 runs 15 residues. For the CDR3, the DNA is TGCGCCAGCAGCTTGGGCCCAGGACAGGACTACGAGCAGTACTTC. As protein: CASSLGPGQDYEQYF.

The CDR3 DNA reads as TGTGCCAGCAGTTTAGAGAGGGACACTAACACCGGGGAGCTGTTTTTT. Residues: CASSLERDTNTGELFF. V and J are TRBV28 and TRBJ2-2, with a possible D match to TRBD1 (6 bases). The CDR3 loop spans 16 amino acids. The germline V and J ends were trimmed by 2 bases and 2 bases, with 12 bases remaining between them. The V gene's germline CDR1 is MDHEN and CDR2 SYDVKM.

This rearrangement joins TRBV5-1 to TRBJ2-1; 10 bases align to TRBD2. CDR1 is SGHRS, CDR2 YFSETQ, per germline. CDR3 length: 15 residues. Trimming cost V 2 bases and J 3 bases; bases outside gene matches: 2. CDR3 in amino acids: CASSLQRGGYNEQFF. CDR3 in DNA: TGCGCCAGCAGCTTACAGCGGGGGGGCTACAATGAGCAGTTCTTC.

This clone was seen a handful of times. This chain uses TRBV20-1 with TRBJ1-5; no reliable D call. V gave up 6 bases and J gave up 8 bases, with 11 bases separating them. The CDR3 runs to 11 residues. Germline V gives CDR1 DFQATT, CDR2 SNEGSKA (reference sequence). Here the CDR3 DNA reads TGCAGTGCAAAGAACCGCGAGCCCCAGCATTTT. Protein sequence: CSAKNREPQHF.

The count of this clone is one. The gene calls are TRBV7-9 and TRBJ2-3; D may be TRBD2 (6 bases). Germline CDR1 reads SEHNR; CDR2 reads FQNEAQ (reference sequence). V was trimmed by 2 bases and J by 2 bases, leaving 8 bases between them. This CDR3 has 14 amino acids. The CDR3 bases are TGTGCCAGCAGCTTAATGCGGGACACAGATACGCAGTATTTT. It is translated as CASSLMRDTDTQYF.

The V and J genes are TRBV4-2 and TRBJ2-7; D is uncertain. The CDR3 runs to 11 residues. Per germline, CDR1 LGHNA and CDR2 YNFKEQ. Trimming shortened V by 0 bases and J by 13 bases, and 10 bases separated the two germline ends. CDR3: CASSQDNSFYF. CDR3 nucleotides: TGTGCCAGCAGCCAAGACAACTCCTTTTACTTC.

The CDR3 sequence is CASSQSGGAGYGYTF. CDR3 in DNA: TGTGCCAGCAGCCAAAGTGGAGGGGCTGGATATGGCTACACCTTC. The chain carries TRBV7-8 and TRBJ1-2, with TRBD1 as a possible D gene (5 bases). Germline CDR1 reads SGHVS; CDR2 reads FQNEAQ. The length of the CDR3 is 15 residues. V shed 5 bases and J shed 5 bases, with 18 bases lying between them.

The V and J genes are TRBV5-4 and TRBJ2-7, with 12 positions matching TRBD2. This CDR3 is built from 15 residues. J gave up 2 bases and V 1 base, and 1 base lay outside the gene matches. Per the germline V gene, CDR1 is SGHNT and CDR2 is YYREEE (reference sequence). CDR3 coding DNA: TGTGCCAGCAGCTTGCCTAGCGGGGGGGCCTACGAGCAGTACTTC. Protein product: CASSLPSGGAYEQYF.

The genes are TRBV5-6 and TRBJ2-6, with D perhaps TRBD1 (5 bases). The germline V and J ends were trimmed by 0 bases and 0 bases, with 10 bases remaining between them. The CDR3 has 17 residues. Per the germline V gene, CDR1 is SGHDT and CDR2 is YYEEEE. The CDR3 DNA is TGTGCCAGCAGCTTGGAAGGGGCCTCCTCTGGGGCCAACGTCCTGACTTTC. This gives the protein CASSLEGASSGANVLTF.

The chain combines TRBV7-2 with TRBJ1-5; no definite D call. Germline V CDR1 and CDR2: SGHTA, FQGNSA. V gave up 5 bases and J gave up 3 bases, with 11 bases separating them. The CDR3 has 14 amino acids. DNA for the CDR3: TGTGCCAGCAGCCTAGACACATTCAATCAGCCCCAGCATTTT. Translation: CASSLDTFNQPQHF. Complete variable domain (other parts from reference TRBV7-2 and TRBJ1-5): GAGVSQSPSNKVTEKGKDVELRCDPISGHTALYWYRQSLGQGLEFLIYFQGNSAPDKSGLPSDRFSAERTGGSVSTLTIQRTQQEDSAVYLCASSLDTFNQPQHFGDGTRLSIL.

V usage is TRBV30 and J usage is TRBJ1-6; D unresolved. CDR1 is GTSNPN, CDR2 SVGIG, per germline (reference sequence). Trimming took 4 bases from V and 5 from J, leaving 12 bases between them. CDR3 size: 14 residues. CDR3 DNA sequence: TGTGCCTGGAAGCGTAGACCGAATAATTCACCCCTCCACTTT. It yields the protein CAWKRRPNNSPLHF.

The chain carries TRBV3-1 (or the pseudogene TRBV3-2) and TRBJ2-3, with unresolved D. The V gene lost 1 base and the J gene lost 12 bases, with 23 bases spanning the gap. The CDR3 runs 16 residues. CDR1 and CDR2 from the germline V gene are LGHDT and YNNKEL (reference sequence). The CDR3 DNA reads TGTGCCAGCAGCCAAGTCCTAGTCGATAGATATAAACCCCAGTATTTT. As protein: CASSQVLVDRYKPQYF.

The gene calls are TRBV28 and TRBJ1-5; unclear D gene. Trimming took 8 bases from V and 3 from J, leaving 8 bases between them. Germline V CDR1 and CDR2: MDHEN, SYDVKM. This CDR3 contains 12 residues. CDR3: CASVQANQPQHF. In nucleotides, the CDR3 is TGTGCCAGCGTCCAAGCCAATCAGCCCCAGCATTTT.

This clone was seen only a few times. This chain connects TRBV7-8 to TRBJ2-7; 9 bases match TRBD2. The V and J ends lost 0 bases and 4 bases, in that order; junction bases with no gene match: 1. The CDR3 runs to 14 residues. Germline-derived CDR1 and CDR2 are SGHVS and FQNEAQ. CDR3 sequence (DNA): TGTGCCAGCAGCTTAGCTAGCGGGGGATACGAGCAGTACTTC. It is translated as CASSLASGGYEQYF. Variable domain in full (rest from reference TRBV7-8 and TRBJ2-7): GAGVSQSPRYKVAKRGQDVALRCDPISGHVSLFWYQQALGQGPEFLTYFQNEAQLDKSGLPSDRFFAERPEGSVSTLKIQRTQQEDSAVYLCASSLASGGYEQYFGPGTRLTVT.

This chain links TRBV3-1 (or the pseudogene TRBV3-2) with TRBJ2-7; 8 nucleotides line up with TRBD2. CDR1 and CDR2 (germline): LGHDT, YNNKEL (reference sequence). J was trimmed by 4 bases and V by 0 bases; bases with no gene match: 5. The CDR3 extends over 15 amino acids. The CDR3 DNA follows: TGTGCCAGCAGCCAAGATAGCGGGGACCGATACGAGCAGTACTTC. Amino acids: CASSQDSGDRYEQYF.

J is TRBJ2-1 and V is TRBV5-1, with unresolved D. Trimming shortened V by 2 bases and J by 5 bases, and 11 bases separated the two germline ends. In germline, CDR1 is SGHRS, CDR2 YFSETQ. The CDR3 consists of 14 residues. CDR3 region: CASSFGQKHNEQFF. In DNA form, the CDR3 reads TGCGCCAGCAGCTTTGGGCAGAAACACAATGAGCAGTTCTTC. The variable domain in full, with the rest retrieved from reference TRBV5-1 and TRBJ2-1, is KAGVTQTPRYLIKTRGQQVTLSCSPISGHRSVSWYQQTPGQGLQFLFEYFSETQRNKGNFPGRFSGRQFSNSRSEMNVSTLELGDSALYLCASSFGQKHNEQFFGPGTRLTVL.

CDR3 amino acids: CASSQWTSGDLYIQYF. CDR3 nucleotide sequence: TGTGCCAGCAGCCAATGGACTAGCGGGGATTTATACATTCAGTACTTC. The genes are TRBV3-1 (or the pseudogene TRBV3-2) and TRBJ2-4; TRBD2 aligns across 12 bases. Germline CDR1 and CDR2: LGHDT and YNNKEL (reference sequence). Trimming removed 2 bases from V and 8 bases from J; junction bases left unmatched: 7. This CDR3 region has 16 residues.

The V and J genes are TRBV5-6 and TRBJ2-1; D possibly corresponds to TRBD2 (7 bases). V was shortened by 4 bases and J by 7 bases, with 18 bases between the two germline ends. The CDR3 is 15 amino acids. Germline CDR1 and CDR2: SGHDT and YYEEEE. The CDR3 region is CASSHQWGGRNEQFF. CDR3 sequence (DNA): TGTGCCAGCAGCCACCAGTGGGGGGGCCGAAATGAGCAGTTCTTC.

The chain carries TRBV19 and TRBJ2-3, with 8 bases identical to TRBD2. The germline CDR1 and CDR2 sequences are LNHDA and SQIVND (reference sequence). The ends lost 7 bases at V and 5 bases at J; junction bases unmatched: 14. This CDR3 spans 16 amino acids. The CDR3 reads CASKAGGVYSGDTQYF. The CDR3 DNA is TGTGCCAGTAAGGCCGGGGGGGTTTATAGCGGAGATACGCAGTATTTT.